The rows below give T cell receptor beta chains drawn from one sample of a study of sequential checkpoint blockade in melanoma. Only in-frame clones appear in the TCRdb table, and some are missing; sequencing was by immunoSEQ multiplex PCR. The table lists 4,900 or so clones, about 32% of them singletons, with roughly 12% in the top ten. Material: tumor tissue (inferred from file names), obtained from a patient given nivolumab and ipilimumab in sequence. Receptors originate from a human donor with melanoma. The CDR3 runs from the conserved cysteine through the conserved F or W. A D gene is named only where the DNA matches it firmly. Clone size is given for some rows only: seen once, a few or many times, or a class if the clone is expanded.

j_gene: TRBJ1-4
d_gene: TRBD1
len: 14
abundance: NA
v_gene: TRBV6-8
CDR3aa: CAISGTGEHEKLFF
CDR3nt: TGTGCCATCAGCGGGACAGGCGAACATGAAAAACTGTTTTTT

j_gene: TRBJ2-7
d_gene: TRBD1
len: 14
abundance: NA
v_gene: TRBV12-5
CDR3aa: CASTPGQASSLQYF
CDR3nt: TGTGCCAGCACCCCGGGACAGGCGTCCTCCCTTCAGTACTTC

j_gene: TRBJ1-6
d_gene: TRBD1
len: 14
abundance: NA
v_gene: TRBV11-3
CDR3aa: CASRPTGDQSPLHF
CDR3nt: TGTGCCAGCAGGCCAACAGGGGACCAGTCACCCCTCCACTTT

j_gene: TRBJ1-4
d_gene: NA
len: 14
abundance: medium-sized
v_gene: TRBV30
CDR3aa: CAWSVGATNEKLFF
CDR3nt: TGTGCCTGGAGTGTTGGTGCAACTAATGAAAAACTGTTTTTT

j_gene: TRBJ1-1
d_gene: TRBD1
len: 14
abundance: NA
v_gene: TRBV5-1
CDR3aa: CASSSGQQNTEAFF
CDR3nt: TGCGCCAGCAGCTCGGGACAGCAGAACACTGAAGCTTTCTTT

j_gene: TRBJ1-2
d_gene: NA
len: 13
abundance: many
v_gene: TRBV2
CDR3aa: CASSPNPNYGYTF
CDR3nt: TGTGCCAGCAGTCCGAACCCCAACTATGGCTACACCTTC

j_gene: TRBJ1-4
d_gene: TRBD1
len: 18
abundance: NA
v_gene: TRBV5-1
CDR3aa: CASSGGQGEGATNEKLFF
CDR3nt: TGCGCCAGCAGCGGAGGACAGGGGGAGGGGGCAACTAATGAAAAACTGTTTTTT

j_gene: TRBJ1-2
d_gene: NA
len: 16
abundance: NA
v_gene: TRBV6-1
CDR3aa: CASSEDLMGTGYGYTF
CDR3nt: TGTGCCAGCAGTGAAGATTTAATGGGTACGGGATATGGCTACACCTTC

j_gene: TRBJ2-3
d_gene: NA
len: 17
abundance: few
v_gene: TRBV9
CDR3aa: CASSVGRALLDLDTQYF
CDR3nt: TGTGCCAGCAGCGTAGGTCGAGCACTATTAGATTTGGATACGCAGTATTTT

j_gene: TRBJ1-6
d_gene: TRBD1
len: 17
abundance: once
v_gene: TRBV19
CDR3aa: CASTNPATGANNSPLHF
CDR3nt: TGTGCCAGTACCAATCCCGCGACAGGGGCGAATAATTCACCCCTCCACTTT

j_gene: TRBJ1-3
d_gene: TRBD1
len: 15
abundance: few
v_gene: TRBV11-3
CDR3aa: CASSRDRSSGNTIYF
CDR3nt: TGTGCCAGCAGCCGGGACAGATCCTCTGGAAACACCATATATTTT